The 14 T cell receptor beta chains below all came from one sample that was sequenced in a study of T-cell reconstitution after alpha-beta-depleted transplantation in children. Unique molecular identifiers tagged the TCRbeta library. MiXCR, run by TCRdb on the PCR reads, gives a single entry per CDR3 protein. This table has some 520,000 distinct CDR3 sequences, 30% to 35% appearing once. The sequenced sample was PBMCs from the stem cell graft donor, obtained from the stem cell graft. These receptors were obtained from a human donor who donated a stem cell graft to a child with aplastic anemia.

Worth noting for this clonotype: No conserved phenylalanine or tryptophan is present at the end of the CDR3, so a read error is the likely explanation. The rearrangement uses TRBV25-1 and TRBJ2-7, with D possibly TRBD2 on 6 matching bases. V shed 1 base and J shed 3 bases, with 10 bases lying between them. This CDR3 contains 14 residues. The germline gives CDR1 MGHDK, CDR2 SYGVNS. CDR3 sequence reads: CASSEWGGDYEQYL. The CDR3 bases are TGTGCCAGCAGTGAATGGGGCGGGGACTACGAGCAGTACTTG.

The chain combines TRBV11-2 with TRBJ2-3; 9 bases match TRBD2. The V segment lost 4 bases and the J segment 4 bases; nucleotides outside the gene matches: 3. The CDR3 is 14 residues long. Germline V gene lookup returns CDR1 SGHAT and CDR2 FQNNGV. Here the CDR3 reads CASSSSGKADTQYF. CDR3 nucleotide sequence: TGTGCCAGCAGCTCTAGCGGGAAGGCAGATACGCAGTATTTT.

The chain combines TRBV5-6 with TRBJ1-5, with D maybe TRBD1 (5 bases). V lost 4 bases, J lost 4 bases, and 15 bases lay in between. This CDR3 comprises 15 residues. Germline-derived CDR1 and CDR2 are SGHDT and YYEEEE. This CDR3 is CASSGPGLYNQPQHF. The CDR3 region has the DNA TGTGCCAGCAGCGGCCCGGGACTGTATAATCAGCCCCAGCATTTT.

CDR3 sequence reads: CATSDLGITGELFF. CDR3 sequence (DNA): TGTGCCACCAGTGATTTAGGAATCACCGGGGAGCTGTTTTTT. V is TRBV24-1 and J is TRBJ2-2; D not resolved. The CDR3 runs to 14 residues. The germline V gene encodes CDR1 KGHDR and CDR2 SFDVKD. Between the trimmed V and J ends, which lost 1 base and 4 bases, there was a span of 6 bases.

This chain connects TRBV3-1 to TRBJ1-2; 11 bases are shared with TRBD1. Unmatched junction bases numbered 6, after V lost 0 bases and J lost 3 bases. Germline CDR1 LGHDT, CDR2 YNNKEL (reference sequence). The CDR3 contains 17 residues. CDR3 DNA: TGTGCCAGCAGCCAAGACGTATGGACAGGGGGCTACTATGGCTACACCTTC. As protein: CASSQDVWTGGYYGYTF.

This clonotype was detected only a few times. The rearrangement joins TRBV11-1 to TRBJ2-7; a possible D gene is TRBD2 (5 bases). Per the germline V gene, CDR1 is SGHAT and CDR2 is FQDESV (reference sequence). There are 13 residues in the CDR3. With 4 bases removed from V and 5 bases from J, the gap between germline ends came to 12 bases. The CDR3 sequence is CASSSEAVNEQYV. CDR3 sequence (DNA): TGTGCCAGCAGCTCGGAGGCTGTAAACGAGCAGTACGTC.

V is TRBV27 and J is TRBJ2-1; weak D call: TRBD2 (6 bases). The CDR3 is made up of 18 amino acids. Germline V gene data show CDR1 as MNHEY and CDR2 as SMNVEV (reference sequence). Deletions cut 0 bases from V and 2 bases from J, with 17 bases between. In nucleotides, the CDR3 is TGTGCCAGCAGTTTATCGTCTACGGCGCGGGGCACCTACAATGAGCAGTTCTTC. Its translation: CASSLSSTARGTYNEQFF.

This clonotype was seen a few times. The chain is built from TRBV15 and TRBJ2-7; TRBD2 matches at 10 bases. The CDR3 length is 14 residues. The germline V gene encodes CDR1 LNHNV and CDR2 YYDKDF (reference sequence). The junction had 6 bases not matched to a gene; V was cut back by 5 bases and J by 5 bases. The CDR3 region has the DNA TGTGCCACCAGCTGTAGCGGGAGGAAAGACGAGCAGTACGTC. Encoded protein: CATSCSGRKDEQYV.

The chain employs TRBV12-3 or TRBV12-4 and TRBJ1-3; 10 bases agree with TRBD1. The CDR3 runs 16 residues. V shed 6 bases and J 2 bases; nucleotides not matched to a gene: 7. CDR3 amino acids: CASRKGQGRAGNTIYF. The CDR3 DNA is TGTGCCAGCAGGAAGGGACAGGGGAGAGCTGGAAACACCATATATTTT.

The J gene is TRBJ2-6, the V gene TRBV7-8; D ambiguous. Per germline, CDR1 SGHVS and CDR2 FQNEAQ. The CDR3 totals 14 residues. V was pared by 2 bases and J by 2 bases, with 4 bases between. The CDR3: CASSLRPGANVLTF. CDR3 coding DNA: TGTGCCAGCAGCTTACGACCTGGGGCCAACGTCCTGACTTTC.

The chain has TRBV10-3 and TRBJ1-2; 8 bases fit TRBD1. CDR3 length: 14 residues. The junction had 15 bases not matched to a gene; V was cut back by 10 bases and J by 8 bases. Germline loops: CDR1 ENHRY, CDR2 SYGVKD. Written as DNA, the CDR3 is TGTGCCAGCGCTATCGGGACATCAGGGGGCGGCTACACCTTC. Protein: CASAIGTSGGGYTF.

The chain recombines TRBV5-4 with TRBJ2-3; D remains ambiguous. V lost 0 bases and J lost 0, with 5 bases in between. This CDR3 is built from 14 residues. Germline V gene lookup returns CDR1 SGHNT and CDR2 YYREEE (reference sequence). CDR3 DNA: TGTGCCAGCAGCTTGGACGCTAGCACAGATACGCAGTATTTT. This codes for CASSLDASTDTQYF.

This clonotype has only a few counts. The J gene is TRBJ2-5, the V gene TRBV18; D may be TRBD1 (7 bases). The CDR3 runs to 15 residues. Trimming took off 3 bases at V and 4 bases at J, with 15 bases between the two ends. Germline values: CDR1 KGHSH, CDR2 LQKENI. The DNA for the CDR3 is TGTGCCAGCTCACCCGGACGACAGGGACTAGAGACCCAGTACTTC. Protein: CASSPGRQGLETQYF.

For the CDR3, the DNA is TGTGCCAGCAGCTTGGCCGGCAGACGGAGGGAAAGTGGCTCTGGAAACACCATATATTTT. Residues: CASSLAGRRRESGSGNTIYF. The chain uses TRBV5-4 and TRBJ1-3; no clear D gene. The V gene's germline CDR1 is SGHNT and CDR2 YYREEE (reference sequence). The CDR3 consists of 20 residues. Trimming removed 0 bases from V and 0 bases from J, with 22 bases in between.